This T cell receptor beta chain was obtained from a study of T cells after yellow fever vaccination. Study information: Researchers used SMART-Seq v4 Ultra Low Input to prepare fractions that had low cell numbers.

This clonotype was found many times. TCRdb passed the 5' RACE reads through MiXCR, listing each CDR3 protein once. The sample has about 46,000 distinct CDR3 sequences, more than 6% seen once. The source of this sequence is a man aged 25-45 years who received the YFV17D yellow fever vaccine. This sample comprised PBMCs, either bulk or a sorted T-cell subset (CD4+, CD8+, memory, or dextramer-sorted; not recorded which), obtained 45 days after the yellow fever booster vaccination.

CDR3 DNA: TGTGCCAGCTCACAAGGGGGACCGCCGAGCAATCAGCCCCAGCATTTT. The encoded protein is CASSQGGPPSNQPQHF. The chain couples TRBV18 to TRBJ1-5; D perhaps matches TRBD1 (6 bases). Trimming pared 4 bases from V and 1 base from J, leaving 14 bases between. The CDR3 sequence is 16 residues long. Germline V gene data show CDR1 as KGHSH and CDR2 as LQKENI.